This T cell receptor (beta chain) was found in a study of sequential checkpoint blockade in melanoma. Study information: Randomization was 1:1 between first-line nivolumab→ipilimumab and ipilimumab→nivolumab.

This table comes from immunoSEQ multiplex PCR, and its TCRdb copy is limited to in-frame clones, with some not included. This table has about 13,000 clones, less than 85% appearing once. The sample's treatment: randomized to nivolumab then ipilimumab (arm A) or the reverse (arm B). DNA-damaging chemotherapy had not been given to any patient beforehand. This CDR3 is built from 16 residues. Germline V gene data show CDR1 as SNHLY and CDR2 as FYNNEI. Trimming removed 8 bases from V and 1 base from J, with 17 bases in between. Sequencing was performed on CD8+ T cells sorted from blood (inferred from file names), taken from a patient given nivolumab and ipilimumab in sequence. This clonotype was sampled from a human patient with melanoma. Some clones in this sample may be carry-over from other donors' samples. The gene calls are TRBV2 and TRBJ2-2; D remains ambiguous. CDR3 DNA: TGTGCCAGCCAGGATTCTTCCGCTAAGAACACCGGGGAGCTGTTTTTT. Translation gives CASQDSSAKNTGELFF.